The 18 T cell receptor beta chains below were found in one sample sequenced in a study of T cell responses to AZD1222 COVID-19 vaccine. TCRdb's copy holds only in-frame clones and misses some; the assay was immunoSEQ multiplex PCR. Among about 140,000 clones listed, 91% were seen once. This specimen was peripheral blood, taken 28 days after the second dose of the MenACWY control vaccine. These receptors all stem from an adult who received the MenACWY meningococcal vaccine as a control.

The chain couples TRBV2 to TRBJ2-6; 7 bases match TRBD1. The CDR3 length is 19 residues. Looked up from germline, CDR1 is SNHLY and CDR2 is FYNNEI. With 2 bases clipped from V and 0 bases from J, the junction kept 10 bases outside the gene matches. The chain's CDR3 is CASSEWGGQVLSGANVLTF. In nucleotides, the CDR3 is TGTGCCAGCAGTGAATGGGGTGGACAGGTTCTCTCTGGGGCCAACGTCCTGACTTTC. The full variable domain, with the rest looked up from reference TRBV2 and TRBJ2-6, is EPEVTQTPSHQVTQMGQEVILRCVPISNHLYFYWYRQILGQKVEFLVSFYNNEISEKSEIFDDQFSVERPDGSNFTLKIRSTKLEDSAMYFCASSEWGGQVLSGANVLTFGAGSRLTVL.

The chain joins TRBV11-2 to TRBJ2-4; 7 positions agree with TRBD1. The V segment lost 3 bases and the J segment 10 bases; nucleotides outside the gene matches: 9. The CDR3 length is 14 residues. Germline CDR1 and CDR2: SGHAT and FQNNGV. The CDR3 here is CASSFNIRDRIQYF. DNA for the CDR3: TGTGCCAGCAGCTTCAATATCCGGGACAGAATTCAGTACTTC.

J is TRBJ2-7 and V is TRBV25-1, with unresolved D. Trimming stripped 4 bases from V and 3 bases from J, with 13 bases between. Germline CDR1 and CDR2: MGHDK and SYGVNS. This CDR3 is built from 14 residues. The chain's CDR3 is CASSARGTVYEQYF. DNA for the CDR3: TGTGCCAGCAGTGCTCGAGGAACAGTCTACGAGCAGTACTTC.

The CDR3 DNA reads TGTGCCAGCAGCACAGGGCTTATGAACACTGAAGCTTTCTTT. Its translation is CASSTGLMNTEAFF. The rearrangement links TRBV7-3 to TRBJ1-1, with D maybe TRBD1 (6 bases). V was cut by 5 bases and J by 0 bases, with 10 bases left in between. CDR1 is SGHTA, CDR2 FQGTGA, per germline. The CDR3 spans 14 residues. The whole variable domain, remainder taken from reference TRBV7-3 and TRBJ1-1, is GAGVSQTPSNKVTEKGKYVELRCDPISGHTALYWYRQSLGQGPEFLIYFQGTGAADDSGLPNDRFFAVRPEGSVSTLKIQRTERGDSAVYLCASSTGLMNTEAFFGQGTRLTVV.

The CDR3, as DNA: TGTGCCAGCAGTTACTCGGCTGGGTTAGACTACGAGCAGTACTTC. Translating gives CASSYSAGLDYEQYF. The V and J genes are TRBV6-5 and TRBJ2-7, with D uncertain. V was trimmed by 0 bases and J by 3 bases, leaving 12 bases between them. The CDR3 contains 15 residues. The V gene's germline CDR1 is MNHEY and CDR2 SVGAGI.

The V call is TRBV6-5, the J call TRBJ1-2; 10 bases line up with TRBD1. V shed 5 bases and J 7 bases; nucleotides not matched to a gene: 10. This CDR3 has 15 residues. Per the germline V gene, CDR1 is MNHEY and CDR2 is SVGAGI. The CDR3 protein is CASSQNRDRGRGYTF. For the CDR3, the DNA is TGTGCCAGCAGTCAGAACCGGGACAGGGGTCGTGGCTACACCTTC.

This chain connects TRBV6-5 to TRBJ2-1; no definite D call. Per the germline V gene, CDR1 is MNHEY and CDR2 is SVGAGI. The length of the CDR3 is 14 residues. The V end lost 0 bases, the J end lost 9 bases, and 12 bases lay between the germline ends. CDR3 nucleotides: TGTGCCAGCAGTTACTCGACGGCGAGAAGTGAGCAGTTCTTC. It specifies CASSYSTARSEQFF.

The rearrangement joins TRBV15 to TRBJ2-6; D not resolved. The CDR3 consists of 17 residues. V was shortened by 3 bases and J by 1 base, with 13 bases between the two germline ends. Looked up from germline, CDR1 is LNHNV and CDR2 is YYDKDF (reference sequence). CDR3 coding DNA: TGTGCCACCAGCAGGGCCTCCTGGGGATCTGGGGCCAACGTCCTGACTTTC. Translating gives CATSRASWGSGANVLTF.

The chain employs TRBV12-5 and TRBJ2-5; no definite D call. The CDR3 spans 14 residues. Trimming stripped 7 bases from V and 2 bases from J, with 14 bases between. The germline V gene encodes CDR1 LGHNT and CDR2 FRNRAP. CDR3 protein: CASASGYGQETQYF. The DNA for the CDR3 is TGTGCTAGTGCTTCTGGGTACGGACAAGAGACCCAGTACTTC.

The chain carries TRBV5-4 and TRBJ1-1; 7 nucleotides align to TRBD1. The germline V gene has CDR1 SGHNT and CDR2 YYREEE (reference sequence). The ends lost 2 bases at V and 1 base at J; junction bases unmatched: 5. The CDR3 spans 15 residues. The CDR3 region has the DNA TGTGCCAGCAGCTTATCCGGGACAGCGAACACTGAAGCTTTCTTT. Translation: CASSLSGTANTEAFF. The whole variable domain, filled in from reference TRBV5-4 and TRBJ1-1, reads ETGVTQSPTHLIKTRGQQVTLRCSSQSGHNTVSWYQQALGQGPQFIFQYYREEENGRGNFPPRFSGLQFPNYSSELNVNALELDDSALYLCASSLSGTANTEAFFGQGTRLTVV.

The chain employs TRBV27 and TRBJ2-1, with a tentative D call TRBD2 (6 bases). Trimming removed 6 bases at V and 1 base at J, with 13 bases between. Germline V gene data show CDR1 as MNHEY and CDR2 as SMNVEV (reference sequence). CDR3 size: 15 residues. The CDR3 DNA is TGTGCCAGCAGATACCCTGCGGGATCCTACAATGAGCAGTTCTTC. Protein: CASRYPAGSYNEQFF.

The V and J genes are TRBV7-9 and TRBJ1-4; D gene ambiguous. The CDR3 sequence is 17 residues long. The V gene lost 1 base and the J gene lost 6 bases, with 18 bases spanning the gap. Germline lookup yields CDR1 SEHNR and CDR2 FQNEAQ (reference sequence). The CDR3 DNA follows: TGTGCCAGCAGCTTAGTTCCTCAGAGGCCTGGGGATGAAAAACTGTTTTTT. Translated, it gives CASSLVPQRPGDEKLFF.

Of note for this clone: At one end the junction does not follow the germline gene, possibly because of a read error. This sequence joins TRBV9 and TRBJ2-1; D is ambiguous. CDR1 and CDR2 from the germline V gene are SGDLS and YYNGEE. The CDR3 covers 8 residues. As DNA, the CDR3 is TGTGCCAGCAGCCCCTCAGTCTTC. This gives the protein CASSPSVF.

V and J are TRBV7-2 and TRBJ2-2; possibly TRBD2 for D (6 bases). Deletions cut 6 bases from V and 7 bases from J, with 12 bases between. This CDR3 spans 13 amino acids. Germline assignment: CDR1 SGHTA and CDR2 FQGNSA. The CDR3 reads CASRASEGGELFF. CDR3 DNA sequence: TGTGCCAGCAGAGCTAGCGAGGGCGGGGAGCTGTTTTTT.

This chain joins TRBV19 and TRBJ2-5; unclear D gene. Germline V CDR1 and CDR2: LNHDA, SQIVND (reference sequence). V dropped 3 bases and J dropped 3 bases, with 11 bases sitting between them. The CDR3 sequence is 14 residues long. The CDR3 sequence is CASSIGRKEETQYF. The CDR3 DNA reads TGTGCCAGTAGTATTGGCAGAAAAGAAGAGACCCAGTACTTC. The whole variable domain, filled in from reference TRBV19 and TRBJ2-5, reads DGGITQSPKYLFRKEGQNVTLSCEQNLNHDAMYWYRQDPGQGLRLIYYSQIVNDFQKGDIAEGYSVSREKKESFPLTVTSAQKNPTAFYLCASSIGRKEETQYFGPGTRLLVL.

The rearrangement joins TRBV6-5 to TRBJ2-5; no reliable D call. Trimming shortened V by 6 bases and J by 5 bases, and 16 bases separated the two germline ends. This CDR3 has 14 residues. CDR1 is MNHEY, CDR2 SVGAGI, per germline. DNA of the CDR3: TGTGCCAGCAGACCCGGCTCCAACGGGGAGACCCAGTACTTC. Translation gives CASRPGSNGETQYF.

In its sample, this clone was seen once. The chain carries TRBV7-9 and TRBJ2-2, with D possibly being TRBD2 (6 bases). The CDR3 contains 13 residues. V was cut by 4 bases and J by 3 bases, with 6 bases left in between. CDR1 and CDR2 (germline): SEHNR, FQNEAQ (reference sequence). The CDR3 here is CASSWGDTGELFF. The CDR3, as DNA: TGTGCCAGCAGCTGGGGGGACACCGGGGAGCTGTTTTTT.

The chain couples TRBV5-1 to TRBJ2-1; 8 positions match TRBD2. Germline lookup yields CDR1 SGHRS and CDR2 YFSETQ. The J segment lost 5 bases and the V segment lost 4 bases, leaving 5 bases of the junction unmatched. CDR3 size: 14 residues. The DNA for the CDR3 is TGCGCCAGCAGCCCGCGGGGGGATGACAATGAGCAGTTCTTC. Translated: CASSPRGDDNEQFF.